Below are 12 T cell receptor beta chains sequenced from a single sample in a study of blood T cell repertoires in COVID-19 (dated by TCRdb to the early 2020s). The library was produced with the immunoSEQ multiplex PCR assay. Drawn from immuneACCESS, this table holds only the in-frame rearrangements with V and J called that TCRdb kept. Clones are partly lost; checked studies trace under half to an unresolved V gene and leave the rest unexplained. This sample holds some 490,000 clones; 80% to 90% were observed only once. 3.2% of the sample comes from the top ten. Sequences were obtained from peripheral blood. Receptors were obtained from a human donor in a cohort sampled during active COVID-19.

The chain links TRBV19 to TRBJ1-1; a possible D gene is TRBD1 (6 bases). The germline V gene has CDR1 LNHDA and CDR2 SQIVND (reference sequence). The V end lost 8 bases, the J end lost 5 bases, and 24 bases lay between the germline ends. The CDR3 runs to 16 residues. The CDR3 bases are TGTGCCAGTCAAAGGGGAGAGGGGGTATCGGTAACTGAAGCTTTCTTT. As protein: CASQRGEGVSVTEAFF.

This chain joins TRBV19 and TRBJ2-2; TRBD2 agrees at 13 bases. J gave up 7 bases and V 6 bases, and 5 bases lay outside the gene matches. The germline gives CDR1 LNHDA, CDR2 SQIVND (reference sequence). The CDR3 is made up of 15 amino acids. The CDR3 DNA is TGTGCCAGTAGAACTAGCGGGAGGGCCGACGGGGAGCTGTTTTTT. This gives the protein CASRTSGRADGELFF.

This chain joins TRBV19 and TRBJ2-2; TRBD2 matches 10 bases. Germline V gene sequence: CDR1 LNHDA, CDR2 SQIVND (reference sequence). The CDR3 runs 16 residues. V was pared by 4 bases and J by 5 bases, with 7 bases of the junction left unmatched. CDR3 DNA sequence: TGTGCCAGTAGTAGGGCTGAACTAGCGGGGACCGGGGAGCTGTTTTTT. This translates into CASSRAELAGTGELFF.

The V gene is TRBV6-4, the J gene TRBJ2-2, with D possibly matching TRBD1 (6 bases). Germline-derived CDR1 and CDR2 are MRHNA and SNTAGT. The CDR3 runs 15 residues. V gave up 4 bases and J gave up 3 bases, with 12 bases separating them. The CDR3 DNA reads TGTGCCAGCAGTGTCACCAGGGGTTACACCGGGGAGCTGTTTTTT. Its protein product is CASSVTRGYTGELFF.

The gene calls are TRBV7-2 and TRBJ2-7; 7 nucleotides match TRBD2. There are 16 residues in the CDR3. The ends lost 5 bases at V and 2 bases at J; junction bases unmatched: 12. Germline CDR1 SGHTA, CDR2 FQGNSA. CDR3: CASSHVYGTNPYEQYF. The CDR3 bases are TGTGCCAGCAGCCACGTTTACGGGACTAACCCCTACGAGCAGTACTTC. Full variable domain (rest looked up from reference TRBV7-2 and TRBJ2-7): GAGVSQSPSNKVTEKGKDVELRCDPISGHTALYWYRQSLGQGLEFLIYFQGNSAPDKSGLPSDRFSAERTGGSVSTLTIQRTQQEDSAVYLCASSHVYGTNPYEQYFGPGTRLTVT.

V is TRBV5-5 and J is TRBJ1-5; the match to TRBD1 covers 7 bases. Looked up from germline, CDR1 is SGHKS and CDR2 is YYEKEE (reference sequence). V was pared by 5 bases and J by 3 bases, with 17 bases of the junction left unmatched. CDR3 length: 18 residues. CDR3 residues: CASSPLPRDRTFNQPQHF. The CDR3 region has the DNA TGTGCCAGCAGTCCTTTACCCCGGGACAGAACTTTCAATCAGCCCCAGCATTTT.

The V gene is TRBV6-6, the J gene TRBJ1-2, with D unclear. The CDR3 length is 16 residues. The germline V and J ends were trimmed by 6 bases and 0 bases, with 17 bases remaining between them. Germline V lookup: CDR1 MNHNY, CDR2 SVGAGI (reference sequence). In nucleotides, the CDR3 is TGTGCCAGCAGCAAAGGTCAGGCCACGACTAACTATGGCTACACCTTC. It codes for CASSKGQATTNYGYTF.

A note on this clone: This sample also contains other DNA sequences that code for the same CDR3. The chain couples TRBV7-3 to TRBJ2-6; TRBD1 agrees at 7 bases. Germline lookup yields CDR1 SGHTA and CDR2 FQGTGA. CDR3 length: 15 amino acids. V trimming: 4 bases; J trimming: 2 bases; junction bases outside the gene matches: 2. The CDR3 sequence is CASSSTGAGANVLTF. The CDR3 region has the DNA TGTGCCAGCAGCTCCACAGGGGCTGGGGCCAACGTCCTGACTTTC. Drawing the rest from reference TRBV7-3 and TRBJ2-6, the complete variable domain is GAGVSQTPSNKVTEKGKYVELRCDPISGHTALYWYRQSLGQGPEFLIYFQGTGAADDSGLPNDRFFAVRPEGSVSTLKIQRTERGDSAVYLCASSSTGAGANVLTFGAGSRLTVL.

The V and J genes are TRBV13 and TRBJ2-5; D is possibly TRBD2 (7 bases). This CDR3 region has 17 residues. Germline CDR1 reads PRHDT; CDR2 reads FYEKMQ (reference sequence). Trimming pared 0 bases from V and 5 bases from J, leaving 19 bases between. The CDR3 region is CASSLGGGQGGAETQYF. In DNA form, the CDR3 reads TGTGCCAGCAGCTTAGGCGGGGGGCAGGGAGGGGCGGAGACCCAGTACTTC.

This chain connects TRBV6-4 to TRBJ2-5; D is possibly TRBD2 (6 bases). Trimming removed 4 bases from V and 1 base from J, with 16 bases in between. Looked up from germline, CDR1 is MRHNA and CDR2 is SNTAGT. This CDR3 comprises 16 residues. The CDR3 protein is CASSVSTPGSQETQYF. The CDR3 DNA reads TGTGCCAGCAGTGTCTCAACCCCCGGGAGCCAAGAGACCCAGTACTTC.

The rearrangement joins TRBV28 to TRBJ2-2; a possible D gene is TRBD1 (6 bases). Trimming cost V 5 bases and J 2 bases, with 12 bases left between them. Per germline, CDR1 MDHEN and CDR2 SYDVKM. The CDR3 extends over 15 amino acids. CDR3 in DNA: TGTGCCAGCAGTCGGACAGACCCTAACACCGGGGAGCTGTTTTTT. This codes for CASSRTDPNTGELFF.

This CDR3 is CASALSGTSGRALARSQYF. The CDR3 bases are TGTGCTAGTGCCTTATCCGGGACTAGCGGGAGGGCCCTCGCGCGGAGCCAGTACTTC. The genes are TRBV12-5 and TRBJ2-5; 16 positions match TRBD2. V shed 7 bases, J shed 10 bases, and the junction held 21 bases outside the gene matches. The CDR3 is 19 residues long. The germline gives CDR1 LGHNT, CDR2 FRNRAP.